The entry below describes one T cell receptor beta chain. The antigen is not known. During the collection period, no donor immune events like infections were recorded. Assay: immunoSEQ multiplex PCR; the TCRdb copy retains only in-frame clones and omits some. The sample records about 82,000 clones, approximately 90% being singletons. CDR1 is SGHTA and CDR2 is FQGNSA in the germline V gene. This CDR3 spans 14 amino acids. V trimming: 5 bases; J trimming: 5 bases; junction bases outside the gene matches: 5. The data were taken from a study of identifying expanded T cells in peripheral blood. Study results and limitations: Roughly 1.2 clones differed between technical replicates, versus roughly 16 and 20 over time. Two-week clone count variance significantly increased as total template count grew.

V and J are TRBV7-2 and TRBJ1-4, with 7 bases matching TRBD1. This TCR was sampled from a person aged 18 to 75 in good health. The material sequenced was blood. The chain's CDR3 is CASSPTGMNEKLFF. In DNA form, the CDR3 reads TGTGCCAGCAGCCCGACAGGGATGAATGAAAAACTGTTTTTT.